This TCR beta chain was observed in a study of immune cell composition in non-small cell lung cancer. Study at large: Most cases were lung adenocarcinoma or squamous cell carcinoma. Study outcomes and limitations: Squamous carcinomas (approximately 80%) more often had tumour-associated clones >0.5% than adenocarcinomas (roughly 35%).

Data came from immunoSEQ multiplex PCR; TCRdb stores just in-frame clones and leaves some out. The sample shows approximately 6,800 clones, roughly four fifths of them seen only once. As regards this clone: Its antigen remains unknown.

Normal lung sampling was at least 3 cm from the tumour, as distant as possible. Frozen unsorted single-cell suspensions supplied the genomic DNA. Germline V gene lookup returns CDR1 MNHEY and CDR2 SVGAGI. Trimming removed 1 base at V and 6 bases at J, with 13 bases between. This CDR3 contains 15 residues. The sequence was obtained from a human donor with non-small cell lung cancer. The V gene is TRBV6-5, the J gene TRBJ2-1; D possibly corresponds to TRBD1 (8 bases). The specimen was non-adjacent lung tissue. CDR3 protein: CASSYYRGGRNEQFF. In DNA, the CDR3 is TGTGCCAGCAGTTACTACAGGGGGGGACGCAATGAGCAGTTCTTC.